This T cell receptor beta chain was identified in a study of blood T cell repertoires in COVID-19. Background on the study: Samples representing acute and convalescent COVID-19 were sourced from the United States, Italy and Spain. T cells, B-cell-depleted T cells, or PBMCs provided the cDNA or gDNA that served as material.

Original handling: Counts of nucleated cells, estimated from reference gene primer amplification, were obtained. Assay used: immunoSEQ multiplex PCR; TCRdb lists only in-frame clones, some missing. That table supplies the V and J calls and clone size; D and trimming were determined from the DNA. This sample has 150,000 to 180,000 clones, with roughly 78% found just once. The J segment lost 2 bases and the V segment lost 5 bases, leaving 2 bases of the junction unmatched. Germline lookup yields CDR1 SGHAT and CDR2 FQDESV (reference sequence). CDR3 length: 14 amino acids. Input material: peripheral blood. The clonotype was recovered from an elderly man with acute or convalescent COVID-19. The chain recombines TRBV11-1 with TRBJ2-7, with TRBD1 matching 11 bases. The CDR3 DNA reads TGTGCCAGCAGCGTGGACAGGGGGCCCTACGAGCAGTACTTC. Translation: CASSVDRGPYEQYF.